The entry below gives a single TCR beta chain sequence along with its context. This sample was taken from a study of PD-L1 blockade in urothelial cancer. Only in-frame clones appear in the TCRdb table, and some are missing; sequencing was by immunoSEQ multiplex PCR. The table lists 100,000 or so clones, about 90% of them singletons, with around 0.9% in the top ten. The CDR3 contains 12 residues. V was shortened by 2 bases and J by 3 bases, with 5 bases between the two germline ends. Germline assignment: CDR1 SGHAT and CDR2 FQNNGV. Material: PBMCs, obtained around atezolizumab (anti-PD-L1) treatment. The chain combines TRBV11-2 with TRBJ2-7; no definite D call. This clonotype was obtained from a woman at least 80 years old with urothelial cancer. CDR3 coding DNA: TGTGCCAGCAGCTTAAGAGTCTACGAGCAGTACTTC. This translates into CASSLRVYEQYF.